The 4 T cell receptor beta chains in this list originate from one sample, sequenced in a study of T cells in Graves' hyperthyroidism and ophthalmopathy. Amplification targeted TCR beta CDR3 regions from RNA transcripts. HTBI primers were used for first-round RT-PCR of the TCR CDR3. TCRdb ran MiXCR on the multiplex PCR reads and lists one entry per CDR3 protein. In the table there are some 560,000 distinct CDR3 sequences, roughly 14% of which are singletons. Sample: blood. Receptors were obtained from a woman between 25 and 40 years old with Graves' hyperthyroidism.

There are a few counts of this clonotype. CDR3 in DNA: TGTGCCACCAGCGAACCAGCGGGAAGAAACACCGGGGAGCTGTTTTTT. Its protein product is CATSEPAGRNTGELFF. V is TRBV15 and J is TRBJ2-2; 7 nucleotides agree with TRBD2. The CDR3 is made up of 16 amino acids. J lost 2 bases, V lost 5 bases, and 8 bases had no gene match. Looked up from germline, CDR1 is LNHNV and CDR2 is YYDKDF (reference sequence).

The table lists this clonotype with many counts. The chain is built from TRBV20-1 and TRBJ2-1; 8 nucleotides align to TRBD2. This CDR3 contains 13 residues. Losses at the gene ends were 3 bases for V and 7 bases for J; bases not matched to a gene: 5. CDR1 and CDR2 from the germline V gene are DFQATT and SNEGSKA (reference sequence). The CDR3 DNA sequence: TGCAGTGCTAGTGCTAGCGGGTTTAATGAGCAGTTCTTC. Translation: CSASASGFNEQFF.

This clonotype was seen a handful of times. J is TRBJ2-1 and V is TRBV24-1, with 7 bases aligning to TRBD1. Germline assignment: CDR1 KGHDR and CDR2 SFDVKD. Trimming at V came to 4 bases and at J to 3 bases, leaving 5 bases not matched to a gene. The CDR3 loop spans 15 amino acids. The CDR3 sequence is CATSESQGVYNEQFF. The CDR3 DNA is TGTGCCACCAGTGAAAGCCAGGGGGTCTACAATGAGCAGTTCTTC.

Many counts were recorded for this clonotype. The rearrangement uses TRBV7-3 and TRBJ2-7; weak D call: TRBD2 (6 bases). CDR3 length: 14 amino acids. Germline loops: CDR1 SGHTA, CDR2 FQGTGA. V was trimmed by 5 bases and J by 3 bases, leaving 14 bases between them. CDR3 in DNA: TGTGCCAGCAGCCCGGGCGGGACTGGCTACGAGCAGTACTTC. Translated: CASSPGGTGYEQYF.